A single TCR beta chain is shown here with its context. TCRdb reprocessed the 5' RACE reads and keeps a single row for each CDR3 protein, giving no DNA. Its listing shows approximately 550,000 distinct CDR3 sequences. This record belongs to a study of T cells expressing NK-cell markers. This CDR3 has 12 amino acids. Germline V lookup: CDR1 SGHTA, CDR2 FQGNSA. Sequenced material: blood T cells: a sorted CD56 or NKG2C T cell subset, CD4+ or CD8+ T cells, or bulk PBMC T cells (not recorded which). The rearrangement links TRBV7-2 to TRBJ2-5. The sequence was collected from a man younger than 30 in good health. The CDR3 sequence: CASSLRWETQYF. The full variable domain, in which reference TRBV7-2 and TRBJ2-5 provide the parts outside the CDR3, is GAGVSQSPSNKVTEKGKDVELRCDPISGHTALYWYRQSLGQGLEFLIYFQGNSAPDKSGLPSDRFSAERTGGSVSTLTIQRTQQEDSAVYLCASSLRWETQYFGPGTRLLVL.